The clone carrying this T cell receptor (beta chain) came up a few times. Germline CDR1 is DFQATT and CDR2 is SNEGSKA (reference sequence). After removal of 2 bases from V and 3 bases from J, the junction contained 9 bases not matched to a gene. The CDR3 length is 17 residues. This entry comes from a study of identical twins. Healthy Caucasians made up all donors. A single record per CDR3 protein comes from TCRdb applying MiXCR to the 5' RACE reads. The sample carries about 700,000 distinct CDR3 sequences, 5.5% to 7.5% recorded once. This clonotype originated in a man between 18 and 29 years old in good health. This rearrangement joins TRBV20-1 to TRBJ1-6; 8 nucleotides match TRBD1. Material for sequencing was naive T cells sorted from blood. In DNA form, the CDR3 reads TGCAGTGCTAGAAGCCGGGACAGGAGTCTCTATAATTCACCCCTCCACTTT. This translates into CSARSRDRSLYNSPLHF.